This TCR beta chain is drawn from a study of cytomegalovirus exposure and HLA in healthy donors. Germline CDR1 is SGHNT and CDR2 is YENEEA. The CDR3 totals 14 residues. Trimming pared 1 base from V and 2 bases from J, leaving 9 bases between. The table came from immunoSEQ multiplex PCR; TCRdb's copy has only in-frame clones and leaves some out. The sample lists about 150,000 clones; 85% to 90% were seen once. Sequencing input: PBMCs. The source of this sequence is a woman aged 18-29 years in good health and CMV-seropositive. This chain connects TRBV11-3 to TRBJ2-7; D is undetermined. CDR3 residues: CASSLGRRTYEQYF. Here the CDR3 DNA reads TGTGCCAGCAGCTTAGGACGGAGAACCTACGAGCAGTACTTC.